The T cell receptor beta chain under discussion was sequenced for a study of T cells in Graves' hyperthyroidism and ophthalmopathy. General study results and limits: In blood, most of the thyroid clonotypes expanded above 0.001 were also present. Researchers report that a 13 V-J model separated ophthalmopathy from stable hyperthyroidism.

This clonotype came up once. The antigen is undetermined. TCR beta CDR3 region amplification was performed from RNA transcripts. Carried out on the TCR CDR3, a first-round RT-PCR used the HTBI primer set. TCRdb independently ran MiXCR on the multiplex PCR reads; one entry per CDR3 protein. The sample carries approximately 590,000 distinct CDR3 sequences, around 46% recorded once. Losses at the gene ends were 5 bases for V and 3 bases for J; bases not matched to a gene: 5. Per the germline V gene, CDR1 is SQVTM and CDR2 is ANQGSEA. The CDR3 sequence is 14 residues long. Hyperthyroidism was newly diagnosed in patients aged 18 to 65 (duration under 2 months). The study left out patients who had uncontrolled infection, other autoimmune disease, pregnancy or lactation.

Sequencing was carried out using peripheral blood or thyroid tissue (not recorded which). The chain combines TRBV29-1 with TRBJ1-2, with 11 nucleotides matching TRBD1. This sequence was found in a woman under 30 with Graves' hyperthyroidism. The CDR3 sequence is CSVSRTGGDYGYTF. CDR3 nucleotides: TGCAGCGTTTCGCGGACAGGGGGCGACTATGGCTACACCTTC.